A selection of T cell receptor beta chains follows, all from one sample in a study of blood T cells in healthy people across ages. MiXCR, applied by TCRdb to the 5' RACE reads, yields one record per CDR3 protein. The table includes 700,000 or so distinct CDR3 sequences, around 41% detected once. The specimen sequenced was blood. These receptors were obtained from a man older than 75 in good health. Each CDR3 is given with its conserved first and last residue. Fields, in order: J gene, V gene, CDR3 protein.

TRBJ2-3 | TRBV5-1 | CAGSPIQGPDTQYF
TRBJ2-1 | TRBV5-1 | CASSLGGLAGEGNEQFF
TRBJ2-3 | TRBV6-4 | CASSDQPIGADTQYF
TRBJ1-1 | TRBV5-6 | CASSQRGRGDTEAFF
TRBJ1-4 | TRBV7-2 | CASSARVWEKLFF
TRBJ2-1 | TRBV4-3 | CASSPTAGLAGGLNEQFF
TRBJ1-5 | TRBV6-1 | CASSEYIGREQPQHF
TRBJ2-3 | TRBV12-3/TRBV12-4 | CSSRGLTDTEYF
TRBJ2-7 | TRBV29-1 | CSVNRGQWSYEQYF
. | TRBV21-1 | CASSEKNRGSYNEQYF
TRBJ2-3 | TRBV7-2 | CASSLDGGPTDTQYF
TRBJ2-7 | TRBV2 | CASKETATYEQYF
TRBJ2-7 | TRBV5-1 | CASSLAGTGDGEQYF
TRBJ2-3 | TRBV9 | CASSPRTSSGHLSTDTQYF
TRBJ1-6 | TRBV5-1 | CASSVMGSDSPLHF
TRBJ1-6 | TRBV12-3/TRBV12-4 | CASSKDRIASPLHF
TRBJ1-2 | TRBV9 | CASSAQTGINYGYTF
TRBJ2-7 | TRBV4-3 | CASSQGGDRRLSYEQYF
TRBJ2-6 | TRBV12-5 | CASGKGNSGANVLTF
TRBJ2-1 | TRBV7-2 | CASSSLPGTSGQVLTYEQFF
TRBJ2-5 | TRBV20-1 | CSAVKPSEETQYF
TRBJ2-4 | TRBV11-2 | CASSLVGTGGKNIQYF
TRBJ1-1 | TRBV2 | CASSEDSNTEAFF
TRBJ1-4 | TRBV6-6 | CASSISEEKLFF
. | TRBV20-1 | CSAAGTEGLAGAYEQYF
TRBJ2-7 | TRBV7-2 | CASSSRAGGYEQYF
TRBJ2-1 | TRBV14 | CASSQGLAGEQFF
TRBJ2-2 | TRBV7-9 | CASSLGGPNTGELFF
TRBJ2-3 | TRBV6-5 | CASSPGGAGTDTQYF
TRBJ1-2 | TRBV28 | CASRTGYGYTF
TRBJ2-1 | TRBV7-9 | CASSLGGGVDSYNEQFF
TRBJ2-1 | TRBV20-1 | CSASETAEGQFF
TRBJ2-3 | TRBV7-2 | CASSQDRASTDTQYF
TRBJ2-3 | TRBV10-2 | CASSDWGGSRTTDTQYF
TRBJ1-2 | TRBV7-2 | CASSFYLEDYTF
TRBJ2-3 | TRBV6-5 | CASSYGGTVTDTQYF
TRBJ2-1 | TRBV20-1 | CSARGDFWYEQFF
TRBJ2-5 | TRBV20-1 | CSARERGGTAHNEQYF
TRBJ1-4 | TRBV3-1 | CASSQVLGIPNEKLFF
TRBJ1-2 | TRBV27 | CASRRGQGARYGYTF
TRBJ2-7 | TRBV11-2 | CASSLGGDRGHEQYF
TRBJ2-3 | TRBV7-2 | CASSLGVAVGDTQYF
TRBJ2-1 | TRBV11-2 | CASSFVSGGNEQFF
TRBJ1-4 | TRBV20-1 | CSARERGRGYTNEKLFF
TRBJ1-1 | TRBV11-3 | CASSPRVNTEAFF